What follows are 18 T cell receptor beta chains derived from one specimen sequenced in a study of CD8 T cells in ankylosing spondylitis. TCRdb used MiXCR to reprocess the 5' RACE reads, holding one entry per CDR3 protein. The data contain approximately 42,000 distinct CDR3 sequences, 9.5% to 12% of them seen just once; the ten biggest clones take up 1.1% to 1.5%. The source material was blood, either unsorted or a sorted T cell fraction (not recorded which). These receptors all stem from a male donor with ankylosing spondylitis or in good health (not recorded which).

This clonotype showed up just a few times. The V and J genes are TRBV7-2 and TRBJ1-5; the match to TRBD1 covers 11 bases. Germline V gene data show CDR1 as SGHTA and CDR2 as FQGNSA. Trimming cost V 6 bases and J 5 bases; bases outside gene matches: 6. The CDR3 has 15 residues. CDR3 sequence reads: CASSFRTGGDQPQHF. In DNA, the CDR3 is TGTGCCAGCAGTTTCCGGACAGGGGGCGATCAGCCCCAGCATTTT.

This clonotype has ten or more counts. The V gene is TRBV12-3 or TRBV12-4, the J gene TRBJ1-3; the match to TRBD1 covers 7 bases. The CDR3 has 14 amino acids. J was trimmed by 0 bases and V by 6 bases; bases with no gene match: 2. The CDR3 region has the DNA TGTGCCAGCAGCCGACAGGGCTCTGGAAACACCATATATTTT. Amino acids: CASSRQGSGNTIYF.

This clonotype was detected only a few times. In DNA, the CDR3 is TGTGCCAGCACCCGCGACGAGACTTTGGGCACTGAAGCTTTCTTT. Amino acid sequence: CASTRDETLGTEAFF. J is TRBJ1-1 and V is TRBV6-1; no reliable D call. Trimming took 7 bases from V and 4 from J, leaving 19 bases between them. Germline V CDR1 and CDR2: MNHNS, SASEGT. This CDR3 region has 15 residues.

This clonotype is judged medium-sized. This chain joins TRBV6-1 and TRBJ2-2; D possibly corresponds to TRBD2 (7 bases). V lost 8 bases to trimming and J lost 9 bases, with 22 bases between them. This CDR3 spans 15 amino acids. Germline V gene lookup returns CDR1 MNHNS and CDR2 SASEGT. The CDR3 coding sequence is TGTGCCAGCTCCTCCCTTGGGGGGGCGCGCAGGGAGCTGTTTTTT. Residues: CASSSLGGARRELFF.

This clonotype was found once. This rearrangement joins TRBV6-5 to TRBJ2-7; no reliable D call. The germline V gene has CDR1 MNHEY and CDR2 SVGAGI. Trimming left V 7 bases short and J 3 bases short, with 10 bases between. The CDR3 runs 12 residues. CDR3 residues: CASTGRVYEQYF. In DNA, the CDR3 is TGTGCCAGCACTGGTCGGGTCTACGAGCAGTACTTC.

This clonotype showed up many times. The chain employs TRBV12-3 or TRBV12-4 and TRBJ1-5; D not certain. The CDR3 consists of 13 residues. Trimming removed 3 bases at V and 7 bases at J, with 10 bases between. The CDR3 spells CASSFGIAQPQHF. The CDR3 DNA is TGTGCCAGCAGTTTCGGGATTGCGCAGCCCCAGCATTTT.

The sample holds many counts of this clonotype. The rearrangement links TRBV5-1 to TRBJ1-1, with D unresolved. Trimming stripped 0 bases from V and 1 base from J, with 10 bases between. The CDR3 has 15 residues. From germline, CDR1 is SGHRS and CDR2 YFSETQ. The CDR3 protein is CASSLGSGGNTEAFF. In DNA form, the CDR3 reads TGCGCCAGCAGCTTGGGGTCCGGAGGGAACACTGAAGCTTTCTTT.

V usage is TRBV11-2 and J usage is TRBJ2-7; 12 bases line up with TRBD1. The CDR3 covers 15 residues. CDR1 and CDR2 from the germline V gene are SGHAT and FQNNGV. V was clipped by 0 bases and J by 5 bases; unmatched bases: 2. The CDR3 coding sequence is TGTGCCAGCAGCTTAGAGGGACAGGGGGCCGACGAGCAGTACTTC. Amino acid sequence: CASSLEGQGADEQYF. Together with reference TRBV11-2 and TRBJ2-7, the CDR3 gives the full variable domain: EAGVAQSPRYKIIEKRQSVAFWCNPISGHATLYWYQQILGQGPKLLIQFQNNGVVDDSQLPKDRFSAERLKGVDSTLKIQPAKLEDSAVYLCASSLEGQGADEQYFGPGTRLTVT.

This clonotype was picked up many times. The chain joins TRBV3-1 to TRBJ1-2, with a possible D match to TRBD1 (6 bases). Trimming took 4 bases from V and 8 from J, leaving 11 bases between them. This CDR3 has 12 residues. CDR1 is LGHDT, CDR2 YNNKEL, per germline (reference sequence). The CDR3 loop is CASSPTGTGYTF. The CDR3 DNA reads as TGTGCCAGCAGCCCGACAGGAACCGGCTACACCTTC.

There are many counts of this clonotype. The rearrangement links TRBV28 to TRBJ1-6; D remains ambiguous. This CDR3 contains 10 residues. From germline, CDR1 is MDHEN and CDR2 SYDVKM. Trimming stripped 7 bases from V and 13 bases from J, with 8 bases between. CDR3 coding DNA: TGTGCCAGCACCAACCCCCCCCTCCACTTT. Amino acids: CASTNPPLHF.

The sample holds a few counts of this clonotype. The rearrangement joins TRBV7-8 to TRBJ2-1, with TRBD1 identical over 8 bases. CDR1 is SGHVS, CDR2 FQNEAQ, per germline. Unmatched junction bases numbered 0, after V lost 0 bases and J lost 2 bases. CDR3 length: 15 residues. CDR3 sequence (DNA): TGTGCCAGCAGCTTAGCCAGGGGGCCCTACAATGAGCAGTTCTTC. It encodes CASSLARGPYNEQFF.

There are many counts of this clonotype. The CDR3 bases are TGTGCCAGCAGTTTCCCTTCACTAGCGGGGGAGTACGAGCAGTACTTC. This codes for CASSFPSLAGEYEQYF. The chain couples TRBV2 to TRBJ2-7; 11 positions agree with TRBD2. Looked up from germline, CDR1 is SNHLY and CDR2 is FYNNEI. Germline trimming cut 5 bases from V and 4 bases from J; bases unmatched to any gene: 10. CDR3 length: 16 amino acids. Full variable domain (outside the CDR3, taken from reference TRBV2 and TRBJ2-7): EPEVTQTPSHQVTQMGQEVILRCVPISNHLYFYWYRQILGQKVEFLVSFYNNEISEKSEIFDDQFSVERPDGSNFTLKIRSTKLEDSAMYFCASSFPSLAGEYEQYFGPGTRLTVT.

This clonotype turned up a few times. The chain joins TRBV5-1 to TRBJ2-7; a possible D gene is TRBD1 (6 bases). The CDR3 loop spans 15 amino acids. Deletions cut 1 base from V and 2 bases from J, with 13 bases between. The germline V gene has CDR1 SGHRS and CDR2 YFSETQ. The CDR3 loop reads CASSLNAGDPYEQYF. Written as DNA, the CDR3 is TGCGCCAGCAGCTTGAACGCAGGGGACCCCTACGAGCAGTACTTC.

The CDR3 coding sequence is TGTGCCAGCCTACCTCTAGCGGCCTATGAAGAGACCCAGTACTTC. As protein: CASLPLAAYEETQYF. The V call is TRBV11-2, the J call TRBJ2-5; 7 bases map to TRBD2. Trimming at V came to 8 bases and at J to 3 bases, leaving 12 bases not matched to a gene. The CDR3 sequence is 15 residues long. Germline CDR1 SGHAT, CDR2 FQNNGV.

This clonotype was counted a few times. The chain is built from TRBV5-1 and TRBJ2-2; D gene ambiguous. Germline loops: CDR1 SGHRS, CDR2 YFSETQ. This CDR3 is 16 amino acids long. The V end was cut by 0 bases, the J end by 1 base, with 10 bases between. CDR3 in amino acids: CASSLAKGLNTGELFF. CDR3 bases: TGCGCCAGCAGCTTGGCCAAGGGTCTGAACACCGGGGAGCTGTTTTTT.

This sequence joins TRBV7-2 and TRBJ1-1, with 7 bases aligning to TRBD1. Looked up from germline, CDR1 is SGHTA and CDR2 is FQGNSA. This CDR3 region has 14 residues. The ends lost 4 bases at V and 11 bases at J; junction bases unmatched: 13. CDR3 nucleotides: TGTGCCAGCAGCTCGGTTAGGACAGGCGGTCGGGCTTTCTTT. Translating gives CASSSVRTGGRAFF.

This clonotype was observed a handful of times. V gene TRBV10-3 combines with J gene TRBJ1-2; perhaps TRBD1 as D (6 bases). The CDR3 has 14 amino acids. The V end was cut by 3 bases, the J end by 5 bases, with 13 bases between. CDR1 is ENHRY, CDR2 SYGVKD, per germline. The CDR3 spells CAISDAGDRYGYTF. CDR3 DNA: TGTGCCATCAGTGACGCAGGGGACCGGTATGGCTACACCTTC.

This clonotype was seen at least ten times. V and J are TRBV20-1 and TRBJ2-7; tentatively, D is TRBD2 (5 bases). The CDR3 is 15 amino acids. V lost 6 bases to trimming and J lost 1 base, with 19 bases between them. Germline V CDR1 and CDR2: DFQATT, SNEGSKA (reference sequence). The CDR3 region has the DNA TGCAGTGCCCCACTCAACGAGAGGGCTTCCTACGAGCAGTACTTC. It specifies CSAPLNERASYEQYF.